Following are 16 T cell receptor beta chains from one sample sequenced in a study of blood T cell repertoires in COVID-19. Produced via immunoSEQ multiplex PCR; TCRdb's table is partial and in-frame only. The data hold approximately 200,000 clones, with roughly nine tenths observed a single time. The specimen sequenced was peripheral blood. The receptors were gathered from a woman aged 50 to 60 with acute or convalescent COVID-19.

This rearrangement joins TRBV18 to TRBJ1-2; a possible D gene is TRBD1 (5 bases). V gave up 3 bases and J gave up 5 bases, with 25 bases separating them. CDR1 and CDR2 (germline): KGHSH, LQKENI. CDR3 size: 18 residues. CDR3 sequence (DNA): TGTGCCAGCTCACCGGAGGGACTTGGGTTAGTAGCTCCTTATGGCTACACCTTC. It translates to CASSPEGLGLVAPYGYTF.

The rearrangement joins TRBV19 to TRBJ2-7; possibly TRBD2 for D (5 bases). The CDR3 contains 14 residues. The germline V gene has CDR1 LNHDA and CDR2 SQIVND (reference sequence). Trimming cost V 4 bases and J 3 bases, with 13 bases left between them. The DNA for the CDR3 is TGTGCCAGTAGTAAGGTGGGAGATCACTACGAGCAGTACTTC. Protein: CASSKVGDHYEQYF.

The V and J genes are TRBV5-1 and TRBJ2-7, with 8 nucleotides matching TRBD1. The CDR3 is 16 amino acids. The germline gives CDR1 SGHRS, CDR2 YFSETQ. With 3 bases clipped from V and 5 bases from J, the junction kept 13 bases outside the gene matches. Here the CDR3 reads CASSWAGQGIIDEQYF. Here the CDR3 DNA reads TGCGCCAGCAGCTGGGCTGGACAGGGAATAATCGACGAGCAGTACTTC.

The J gene is TRBJ2-7, the V gene TRBV19; 10 bases agree with TRBD1. The CDR3 runs to 15 residues. V trimming: 3 bases; J trimming: 0 bases; junction bases outside the gene matches: 2. CDR1 and CDR2 from the germline V gene are LNHDA and SQIVND (reference sequence). The CDR3 DNA reads TGTGCCAGTAGTATGGGACAGGGGTCCTCCTACGAGCAGTACTTC. Its protein is CASSMGQGSSYEQYF.

The V gene is TRBV2, the J gene TRBJ1-6; 8 bases are shared with TRBD1. The germline V gene encodes CDR1 SNHLY and CDR2 FYNNEI. Losses at the gene ends were 3 bases for V and 5 bases for J; bases not matched to a gene: 3. CDR3 length: 15 residues. CDR3 in DNA: TGTGCCAGCAGTGACTTGGGACAGGATAATTCACCCCTCCACTTT. Its translation: CASSDLGQDNSPLHF.

This chain joins TRBV10-3 and TRBJ2-3; possible D gene TRBD2, 6 bases. Germline CDR1 reads ENHRY; CDR2 reads SYGVKD. The ends were cut back, 7 bases at V and 2 bases at J, with 19 bases in the middle. CDR3 length: 16 residues. The CDR3 is CAITAGPSIFTDTQYF. DNA of the CDR3: TGTGCCATCACCGCGGGGCCGTCTATATTCACAGATACGCAGTATTTT.

CDR3 amino acids: CASSVGPASGSETQYF. The CDR3 DNA sequence: TGTGCCAGCAGCGTAGGCCCGGCTAGCGGGAGCGAGACCCAGTACTTC. The chain employs TRBV9 and TRBJ2-5; 10 bases agree with TRBD2. The CDR3 runs to 16 residues. CDR1 is SGDLS and CDR2 is YYNGEE in the germline V gene. The J segment lost 5 bases and the V segment lost 0 bases, leaving 7 bases of the junction unmatched.

The chain employs TRBV10-3 and TRBJ1-2; 11 nucleotides match TRBD1. The CDR3 contains 15 residues. Germline V CDR1 and CDR2: ENHRY, SYGVKD. With 7 bases clipped from V and 6 bases from J, the junction kept 10 bases outside the gene matches. CDR3 nucleotide sequence: TGTGCCATCACTTGGACAGGGGGCGTCGGAGATGGCTACACCTTC. Translation gives CAITWTGGVGDGYTF.

V and J are TRBV12-3 or TRBV12-4 and TRBJ1-1; TRBD1 is a possible D gene (5 bases). Trimming left V 2 bases short and J 5 bases short, with 9 bases between. This CDR3 is 13 amino acids long. Here the CDR3 reads CASSLQGKTEAFF. Here the CDR3 DNA reads TGTGCCAGCAGTTTACAGGGTAAAACTGAAGCTTTCTTT.

The chain combines TRBV24-1 with TRBJ2-1; 12 nucleotides agree with TRBD1. CDR3 length: 15 amino acids. V shed 3 bases, J shed 8 bases, and the junction held 4 bases outside the gene matches. Per the germline V gene, CDR1 is KGHDR and CDR2 is SFDVKD. CDR3 in DNA: TGTGCCACCAGTGATGCGGGACAGGGGGCCGATGAGCAGTTCTTC. It codes for CATSDAGQGADEQFF.

The CDR3 nucleotides read TGTGCCATTAGGATTCAGGACAGGGACTCTGGAAACACCATATATTTT. It specifies CAIRIQDRDSGNTIYF. V gene TRBV10-3 combines with J gene TRBJ1-3; 8 bases line up with TRBD1. The CDR3 spans 16 residues. Germline trimming cut 9 bases from V and 0 bases from J; bases unmatched to any gene: 10. The germline gives CDR1 ENHRY, CDR2 SYGVKD.

This chain links TRBV9 with TRBJ1-1; possible D gene TRBD1, 6 bases. V gave up 3 bases and J gave up 11 bases, with 11 bases separating them. CDR1 is SGDLS, CDR2 YYNGEE, per germline. The CDR3 covers 11 residues. For the CDR3, the DNA is TGTGCCAGCAGCGAACAGGGTGAGGCTTTCTTT. Translation: CASSEQGEAFF.

This sequence joins TRBV7-9 and TRBJ1-1; D not certain. Trimming left V 5 bases short and J 0 bases short, with 16 bases between. Per the germline V gene, CDR1 is SEHNR and CDR2 is FQNEAQ (reference sequence). CDR3 length equals 16 residues. The CDR3: CASSPGTYSMNTEAFF. The CDR3 DNA reads TGTGCCAGCAGCCCTGGCACCTACAGCATGAACACTGAAGCTTTCTTT.

J is TRBJ2-2 and V is TRBV14; weak D call: TRBD2 (6 bases). The CDR3 spans 16 residues. In germline, CDR1 is SGHDN, CDR2 FVKESK. V lost 1 base to trimming and J lost 4 bases, with 13 bases between them. In DNA, the CDR3 is TGTGCCAGCAGCCAAGTAGGGAGGCGTACCACCGGGGAGCTGTTTTTT. The encoded protein is CASSQVGRRTTGELFF.

The chain recombines TRBV6-5 with TRBJ1-5; D uncertain. V gave up 5 bases and J gave up 5 bases, with 16 bases separating them. Germline CDR1 and CDR2: MNHEY and SVGAGI. The CDR3 loop spans 15 amino acids. CDR3 in DNA: TGTGCCAGCAGTCCGAAAGGAGGTCTTTATCAGCCCCAGCATTTT. Translation: CASSPKGGLYQPQHF.

The chain employs TRBV6-1 and TRBJ1-2, with a possible D match to TRBD1 (5 bases). Germline V gene lookup returns CDR1 MNHNS and CDR2 SASEGT. V dropped 0 bases and J dropped 8 bases, with 10 bases sitting between them. The CDR3 has 13 amino acids. The CDR3 DNA follows: TGTGCCAGCAGTGAAGCCCCAGGGTGGGGCTACACCTTC. Amino acid sequence: CASSEAPGWGYTF.